Shown below are 26 T cell receptor beta chains from a single sample sequenced in a study of cytomegalovirus exposure and HLA in healthy donors. 13 Jbeta primers and 60 Vbeta primers were used for the PCR. TCRdb's copy holds only in-frame clones and misses some; the assay was immunoSEQ multiplex PCR. This table has 90,000 to 150,000 clones, around 86% appearing once. The sequencing sample was made of PBMCs. These receptors were taken from a woman in her thirties or forties in good health and CMV-seronegative.

By proportion, this clone is medium-sized. The rearrangement uses TRBV19 and TRBJ1-1; 7 bases are a match to TRBD1. The ends lost 5 bases at V and 5 bases at J; junction bases unmatched: 8. The germline gives CDR1 LNHDA, CDR2 SQIVND (reference sequence). The CDR3 runs to 14 residues. In nucleotides, the CDR3 is TGTGCCAGTAGTGTACCGACAGGGCATACTGAAGCTTTCTTT. Amino acids: CASSVPTGHTEAFF. Full variable domain (outside the CDR3, taken from reference TRBV19 and TRBJ1-1): DGGITQSPKYLFRKEGQNVTLSCEQNLNHDAMYWYRQDPGQGLRLIYYSQIVNDFQKGDIAEGYSVSREKKESFPLTVTSAQKNPTAFYLCASSVPTGHTEAFFGQGTRLTVV.

The chain couples TRBV28 to TRBJ2-7; 9 bases line up with TRBD2. This CDR3 contains 14 residues. The J segment lost 4 bases and the V segment lost 6 bases, leaving 7 bases of the junction unmatched. Germline V gives CDR1 MDHEN, CDR2 SYDVKM. For the CDR3, the DNA is TGTGCCAGCAGCAATCCGGGACTAGCTTACGAGCAGTACTTC. Its translation: CASSNPGLAYEQYF.

V and J are TRBV7-9 and TRBJ1-1, with 9 bases lining up with TRBD1. V gave up 5 bases and J gave up 3 bases; unmatched junction bases: 4. CDR1 is SEHNR and CDR2 is FQNEAQ in the germline V gene (reference sequence). CDR3 length: 14 residues. DNA of the CDR3: TGTGCCAGCAGCAAACAGGGGGCAGACACTGAAGCTTTCTTT. Translated: CASSKQGADTEAFF.

The chain couples TRBV4-1 to TRBJ2-7, with D possibly TRBD1 on 5 matching bases. This CDR3 region has 14 residues. Germline CDR1 MGHRA, CDR2 YSYEKL. Between the trimmed V and J ends, which lost 3 bases and 4 bases, there was a span of 13 bases. The CDR3 coding sequence is TGCGCCAGCAGCCACGGCAGGGTAGCATACGAGCAGTACTTC. This encodes CASSHGRVAYEQYF.

This chain uses TRBV9 with TRBJ2-3, with D perhaps matching TRBD2 (5 bases). Trimming cost V 0 bases and J 0 bases, with 8 bases left between them. This CDR3 comprises 15 residues. Germline V gene lookup returns CDR1 SGDLS and CDR2 YYNGEE. The DNA of the CDR3 is TGTGCCAGCAGCGTAGATCGGGGAAGCACAGATACGCAGTATTTT. Residues: CASSVDRGSTDTQYF.

The chain employs TRBV4-2 and TRBJ1-6, with 8 bases that match TRBD1. With V trimmed by 0 bases and J by 8 bases, 6 bases remained unmatched. The germline CDR1 and CDR2 sequences are LGHNA and YNFKEQ. CDR3 size: 16 residues. The CDR3 nucleotides are TGTGCCAGCAGCCAAGATAGGACAGGGACTTATTCACCCCTCCACTTT. Its protein product is CASSQDRTGTYSPLHF.

This clone was seen a single time. J is TRBJ1-2 and V is TRBV2; D is possibly TRBD1 (6 bases). With 6 bases removed from V and 3 bases from J, the gap between germline ends came to 17 bases. The germline gives CDR1 SNHLY, CDR2 FYNNEI. This CDR3 has 15 residues. CDR3 sequence reads: CASRGTQGMDYGYTF. In DNA form, the CDR3 reads TGTGCCAGCAGGGGGACACAGGGAATGGACTATGGCTACACCTTC.

The V gene is TRBV18, the J gene TRBJ1-1; D gene uncertain. Germline-derived CDR1 and CDR2 are KGHSH and LQKENI. V gave up 6 bases and J gave up 1 base, with 12 bases separating them. This CDR3 has 14 amino acids. The CDR3 region has the DNA TGTGCCAGCTCCCCAATAACACGGAACACTGAAGCTTTCTTT. This sequence encodes CASSPITRNTEAFF. Drawing the rest from reference TRBV18 and TRBJ1-1, the complete variable domain is NAGVMQNPRHLVRRRGQEARLRCSPMKGHSHVYWYRQLPEEGLKFMVYLQKENIIDESGMPKERFSAEFPKEGPSILRIQQVVRGDSAAYFCASSPITRNTEAFFGQGTRLTVV.

The gene calls are TRBV7-3 and TRBJ2-3; 9 bases are a match to TRBD2. The V gene end was trimmed by 4 bases and the J gene end by 1 base; junction bases not matched to a gene: 21. Germline CDR1 is SGHTA and CDR2 is FQGTGA. CDR3 length: 21 amino acids. CDR3 protein: CASSSLPRLAGGQGGTDTQYF. The DNA for the CDR3 is TGTGCCAGCAGCTCCCTACCCCGTCTTGCGGGAGGGCAAGGGGGCACAGATACGCAGTATTTT.

This sequence joins TRBV5-1 and TRBJ2-3, with D unresolved. This CDR3 is built from 15 residues. Germline V gene data show CDR1 as SGHRS and CDR2 as YFSETQ. The ends were cut back, 0 bases at V and 3 bases at J, with 11 bases in the middle. CDR3 in DNA: TGCGCCAGCAGCTTGGAAGGCCCCGGGACAGATACGCAGTATTTT. It codes for CASSLEGPGTDTQYF.

The table lists this clone with a count of one. This rearrangement joins TRBV7-2 to TRBJ1-2; 9 bases are a match to TRBD1. The CDR3 length is 17 residues. V shed 5 bases and J 7 bases; nucleotides not matched to a gene: 17. Germline-derived CDR1 and CDR2 are SGHTA and FQGNSA. The chain's CDR3 is CASSKGGFGTGFRGYTF. CDR3 sequence (DNA): TGTGCCAGCAGCAAAGGGGGGTTCGGGACAGGGTTTCGTGGCTACACCTTC. Full variable domain (rest looked up from reference TRBV7-2 and TRBJ1-2): GAGVSQSPSNKVTEKGKDVELRCDPISGHTALYWYRQSLGQGLEFLIYFQGNSAPDKSGLPSDRFSAERTGGSVSTLTIQRTQQEDSAVYLCASSKGGFGTGFRGYTFGSGTRLTVV.

J is TRBJ2-1 and V is TRBV5-1; TRBD1 aligns across 7 bases. CDR3 length: 14 residues. Germline V gene lookup returns CDR1 SGHRS and CDR2 YFSETQ. Trimming at V came to 3 bases and at J to 5 bases, leaving 5 bases not matched to a gene. The CDR3 region is CASSYQGQNNEQFF. DNA of the CDR3: TGCGCCAGCAGCTACCAGGGACAGAACAATGAGCAGTTCTTC.

The genes are TRBV18 and TRBJ2-2, with 7 bases aligning to TRBD1. The trim removed 1 base at V and 5 bases at J, leaving 1 base unmatched. The CDR3 length is 14 residues. Per germline, CDR1 KGHSH and CDR2 LQKENI. CDR3 nucleotides: TGTGCCAGCTCACCACAGACAGGGACCGGGGAGCTGTTTTTT. Translated: CASSPQTGTGELFF.

This clone was picked up one time. J is TRBJ1-5 and V is TRBV6-1, with D unresolved. V was cut by 5 bases and J by 2 bases, with 7 bases left in between. In germline, CDR1 is MNHNS, CDR2 SASEGT. The CDR3 spans 13 residues. This chain's CDR3 is CASSRQGNQPQHF. The CDR3 nucleotides read TGTGCCAGCAGTAGGCAGGGCAATCAGCCCCAGCATTTT.

V is TRBV5-1 and J is TRBJ1-6, with 7 bases that match TRBD1. The CDR3 consists of 16 residues. The ends lost 4 bases at V and 7 bases at J; junction bases unmatched: 11. Per the germline V gene, CDR1 is SGHRS and CDR2 is YFSETQ. This CDR3 reads CASSPKRDSINSPLHF. In nucleotides, the CDR3 is TGCGCCAGCAGCCCTAAAAGGGACAGTATCAATTCACCCCTCCACTTT.

V is TRBV7-9 and J is TRBJ2-1, with a tentative D call TRBD2 (5 bases). The CDR3 spans 13 residues. Germline V gene lookup returns CDR1 SEHNR and CDR2 FQNEAQ (reference sequence). The V end lost 2 bases, the J end lost 12 bases, and 14 bases lay between the germline ends. The CDR3 sequence is CASSLSEVMAQFF. CDR3 coding DNA: TGTGCCAGCAGCTTATCGGAGGTGATGGCGCAGTTCTTC.

The rearrangement joins TRBV30 to TRBJ1-2, with D tentatively TRBD1 (6 bases). From germline, CDR1 is GTSNPN and CDR2 SVGIG (reference sequence). The length of the CDR3 is 12 residues. The ends were cut back, 5 bases at V and 8 bases at J, with 15 bases in the middle. The CDR3 DNA sequence: TGTGCCTGGGGCCTTGGACAGCGGGGCTACACCTTC. Translating gives CAWGLGQRGYTF.

This clone appeared a few times. The J gene is TRBJ2-3, the V gene TRBV27; 9 nucleotides line up with TRBD2. This CDR3 is built from 14 residues. V lost 5 bases, J lost 8 bases, and 8 bases stayed unmatched. CDR1 is MNHEY and CDR2 is SMNVEV in the germline V gene (reference sequence). The CDR3 is CASSERGVIGTQYF. The DNA for the CDR3 is TGTGCCAGCAGTGAGCGGGGGGTGATAGGTACGCAGTATTTT.

For the CDR3, the DNA is TGTGCCAGCAGCCACCCCACAACTAACTATGGCTACACCTTC. Its protein is CASSHPTTNYGYTF. V is TRBV7-2 and J is TRBJ1-2; D unresolved. This CDR3 spans 14 amino acids. Per the germline V gene, CDR1 is SGHTA and CDR2 is FQGNSA. V dropped 5 bases and J dropped 0 bases, with 10 bases sitting between them.

This chain's CDR3 is CASRRQSNTEAFF. CDR3 in DNA: TGTGCCAGCAGGCGACAGTCGAACACTGAAGCTTTCTTT. The chain uses TRBV6-1 and TRBJ1-1; D might be TRBD1 (5 bases). CDR3 size: 13 residues. In germline, CDR1 is MNHNS, CDR2 SASEGT. V was cut by 6 bases and J by 1 base, with 9 bases left in between.

The chain carries TRBV5-4 and TRBJ1-5, with D unresolved. Germline values: CDR1 SGHNT, CDR2 YYREEE (reference sequence). V was trimmed by 2 bases and J by 0 bases, leaving 9 bases between them. The CDR3 runs to 15 residues. CDR3 in DNA: TGTGCCAGCAGCTTCCCCCTTTATAGCAATCAGCCCCAGCATTTT. Protein: CASSFPLYSNQPQHF. The entire variable domain, with the rest obtained from reference TRBV5-4 and TRBJ1-5, is as follows: ETGVTQSPTHLIKTRGQQVTLRCSSQSGHNTVSWYQQALGQGPQFIFQYYREEENGRGNFPPRFSGLQFPNYSSELNVNALELDDSALYLCASSFPLYSNQPQHFGDGTRLSIL.

This sequence joins TRBV6-1 and TRBJ1-2, with TRBD1 identical over 8 bases. J gave up 2 bases and V 3 bases, and 2 bases lay outside the gene matches. This CDR3 is built from 14 residues. Germline loops: CDR1 MNHNS, CDR2 SASEGT. The CDR3 loop is CASSDAGGNYGYTF. CDR3 DNA sequence: TGTGCCAGCAGTGATGCAGGGGGCAACTATGGCTACACCTTC.

Comment on this clone: Its ends do not fully match the called genes, so a read error is possible. This chain uses TRBV7-9 with TRBJ1-5; possibly TRBD1 for D (6 bases). The CDR3 runs 16 residues. CDR1 SEHNR and CDR2 FQNEAQ come from the germline V gene (reference sequence). This CDR3 is CSSSSHREGGNQPQHF. The CDR3 coding sequence is TGTTCCAGCAGCTCCCACAGGGAAGGGGGCAATCAGCCCCAGCATTTT.

The chain links TRBV7-3 to TRBJ2-3, with 8 bases matching TRBD2. There are 15 residues in the CDR3. Germline V gene data show CDR1 as SGHTA and CDR2 as FQGTGA. J lost 5 bases, V lost 0 bases, and 4 bases had no gene match. CDR3 nucleotides: TGTGCCAGCAGCTTAACCGGGGGGGTGGGAGATACGCAGTATTTT. It specifies CASSLTGGVGDTQYF.

The chain recombines TRBV6-1 with TRBJ1-2; 8 bases fit TRBD1. Germline CDR1 is MNHNS and CDR2 is SASEGT. This CDR3 has 15 residues. V was pared by 8 bases and J by 0 bases, with 8 bases of the junction left unmatched. CDR3 loop: CASQNGQGPNYGYTF. In nucleotides, the CDR3 is TGTGCCAGCCAAAACGGACAGGGTCCTAACTATGGCTACACCTTC.

This sequence joins TRBV7-8 and TRBJ1-2, with a tentative D call TRBD1 (5 bases). V was shortened by 1 base and J by 3 bases, with 9 bases between the two germline ends. CDR3 length equals 14 residues. Germline loops: CDR1 SGHVS, CDR2 FQNEAQ. CDR3 sequence (DNA): TGTGCCAGCAGCTTAGTTCGCAGGGACTATGGCTACACCTTC. The encoded protein is CASSLVRRDYGYTF. The whole variable domain, remainder taken from reference TRBV7-8 and TRBJ1-2, is GAGVSQSPRYKVAKRGQDVALRCDPISGHVSLFWYQQALGQGPEFLTYFQNEAQLDKSGLPSDRFFAERPEGSVSTLKIQRTQQEDSAVYLCASSLVRRDYGYTFGSGTRLTVV.